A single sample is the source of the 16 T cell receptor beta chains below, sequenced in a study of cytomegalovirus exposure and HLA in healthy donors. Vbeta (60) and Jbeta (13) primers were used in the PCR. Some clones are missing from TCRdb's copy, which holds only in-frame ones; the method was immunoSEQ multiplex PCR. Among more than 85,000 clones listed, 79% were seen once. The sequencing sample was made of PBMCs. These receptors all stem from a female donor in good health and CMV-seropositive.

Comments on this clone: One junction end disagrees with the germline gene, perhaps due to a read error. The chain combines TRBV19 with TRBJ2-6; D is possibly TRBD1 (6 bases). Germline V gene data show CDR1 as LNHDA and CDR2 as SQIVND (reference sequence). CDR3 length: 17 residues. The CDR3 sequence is CASTPFSTGPGANGLTF. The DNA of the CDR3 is TGTGCCAGTACCCCCTTCTCAACAGGGCCAGGGGCCAACGGCCTGACTTTC.

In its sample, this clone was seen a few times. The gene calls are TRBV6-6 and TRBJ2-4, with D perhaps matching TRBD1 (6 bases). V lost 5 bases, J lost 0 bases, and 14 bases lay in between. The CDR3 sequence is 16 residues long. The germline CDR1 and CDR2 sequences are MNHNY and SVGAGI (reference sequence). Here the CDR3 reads CASSQQGSLAKNIQYF. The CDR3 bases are TGTGCCAGCAGTCAACAGGGCTCACTAGCCAAAAACATTCAGTACTTC.

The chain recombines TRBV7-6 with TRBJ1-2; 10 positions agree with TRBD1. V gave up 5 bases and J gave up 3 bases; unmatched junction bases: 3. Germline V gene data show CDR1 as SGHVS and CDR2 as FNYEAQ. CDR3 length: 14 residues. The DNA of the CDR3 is TGTGCCAGCAGCCTCGGGACAGGGGACTATGGCTACACCTTC. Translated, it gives CASSLGTGDYGYTF.

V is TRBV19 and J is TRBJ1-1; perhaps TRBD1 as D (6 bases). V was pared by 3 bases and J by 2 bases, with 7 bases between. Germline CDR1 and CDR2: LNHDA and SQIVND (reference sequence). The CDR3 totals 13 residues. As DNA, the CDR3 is TGTGCCAGTAGTATGGGACATAACACTGAAGCTTTCTTT. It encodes CASSMGHNTEAFF.

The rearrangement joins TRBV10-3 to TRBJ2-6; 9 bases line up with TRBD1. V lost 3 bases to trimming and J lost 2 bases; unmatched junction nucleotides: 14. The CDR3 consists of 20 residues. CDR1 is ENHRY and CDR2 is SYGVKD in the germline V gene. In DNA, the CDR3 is TGTGCCATCAGTGACGACCCGGGACAGGGAAAGGTAACTGGGGCCAACGTCCTGACTTTC. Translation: CAISDDPGQGKVTGANVLTF.

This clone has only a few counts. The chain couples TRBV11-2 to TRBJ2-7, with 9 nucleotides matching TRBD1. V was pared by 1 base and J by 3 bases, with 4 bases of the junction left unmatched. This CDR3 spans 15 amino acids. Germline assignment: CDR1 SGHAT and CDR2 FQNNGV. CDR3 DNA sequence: TGTGCCAGCAGCTTAGCGGCGGGACAGGGCTACGAGCAGTACTTC. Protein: CASSLAAGQGYEQYF.

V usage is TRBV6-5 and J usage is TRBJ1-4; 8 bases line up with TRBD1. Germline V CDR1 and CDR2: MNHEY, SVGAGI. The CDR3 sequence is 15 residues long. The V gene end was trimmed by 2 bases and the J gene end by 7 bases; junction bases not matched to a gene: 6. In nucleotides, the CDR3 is TGTGCCAGCAGTTACGCGACAGGGGAAGTTGAAAAACTGTTTTTT. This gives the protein CASSYATGEVEKLFF.

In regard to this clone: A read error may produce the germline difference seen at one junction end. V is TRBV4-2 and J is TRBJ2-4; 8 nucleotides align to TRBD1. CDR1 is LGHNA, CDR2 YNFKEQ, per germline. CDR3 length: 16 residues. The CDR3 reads CASSQVGQGAKNSQYF. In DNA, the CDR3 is TGTGCCAGCAGCCAAGTGGGGCAGGGGGCCAAAAACAGTCAGTACTTC.

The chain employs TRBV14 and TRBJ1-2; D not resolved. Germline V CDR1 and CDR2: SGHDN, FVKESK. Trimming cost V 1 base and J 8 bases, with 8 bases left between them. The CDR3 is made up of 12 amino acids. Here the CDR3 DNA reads TGTGCCAGCAGCCAAGGACGAGCGGGCTACACCTTC. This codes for CASSQGRAGYTF.

The CDR3 sequence is CASSPRQGAQNEKLFF. The CDR3 nucleotides read TGTGCCAGCAGCCCAAGACAGGGGGCGCAGAATGAAAAACTGTTTTTT. This chain links TRBV7-6 with TRBJ1-4; TRBD1 agrees at 10 bases. The CDR3 is 16 residues long. The germline gives CDR1 SGHVS, CDR2 FNYEAQ. V dropped 5 bases and J dropped 5; count of bases not matched to a gene: 8.

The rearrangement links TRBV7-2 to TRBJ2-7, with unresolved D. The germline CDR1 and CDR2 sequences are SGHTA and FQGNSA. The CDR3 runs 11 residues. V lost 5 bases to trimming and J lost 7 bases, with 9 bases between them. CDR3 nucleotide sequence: TGTGCCAGCAGCCCCGCGCTGGAGCAGTACTTC. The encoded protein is CASSPALEQYF.

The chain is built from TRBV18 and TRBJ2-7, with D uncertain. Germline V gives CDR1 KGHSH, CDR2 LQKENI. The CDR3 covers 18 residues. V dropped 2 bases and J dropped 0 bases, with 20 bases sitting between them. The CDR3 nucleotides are TGTGCCAGCTCACCATCTTATCAATCGCTAGTGACCTCCTACGAGCAGTACTTC. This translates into CASSPSYQSLVTSYEQYF.

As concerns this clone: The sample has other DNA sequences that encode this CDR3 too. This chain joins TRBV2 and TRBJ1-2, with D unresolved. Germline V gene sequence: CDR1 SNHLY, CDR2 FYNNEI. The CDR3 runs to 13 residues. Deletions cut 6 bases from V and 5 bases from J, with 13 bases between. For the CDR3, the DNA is TGTGCCAGCAGAGCGGATAGCCCTTATGGCTACACCTTC. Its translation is CASRADSPYGYTF.

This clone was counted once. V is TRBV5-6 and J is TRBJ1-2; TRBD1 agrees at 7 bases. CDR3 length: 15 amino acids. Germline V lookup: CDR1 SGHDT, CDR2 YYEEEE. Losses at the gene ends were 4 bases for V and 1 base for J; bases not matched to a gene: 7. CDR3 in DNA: TGTGCCAGCAGCCCGCAAAACAGGGGTAACTATGGCTACACCTTC. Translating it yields CASSPQNRGNYGYTF.

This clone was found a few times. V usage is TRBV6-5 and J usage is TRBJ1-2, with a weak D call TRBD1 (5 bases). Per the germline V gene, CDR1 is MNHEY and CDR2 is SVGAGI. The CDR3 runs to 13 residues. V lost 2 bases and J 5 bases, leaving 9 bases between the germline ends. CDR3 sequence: CASSYTGSYGYTF. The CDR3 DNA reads TGTGCCAGCAGTTACACAGGAAGTTATGGCTACACCTTC.

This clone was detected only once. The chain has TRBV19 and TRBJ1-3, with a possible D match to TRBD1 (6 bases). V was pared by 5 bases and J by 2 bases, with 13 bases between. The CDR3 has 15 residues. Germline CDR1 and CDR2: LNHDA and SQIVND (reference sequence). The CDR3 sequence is CASSLDRSPGNTIYF. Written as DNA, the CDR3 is TGTGCCAGTAGTCTTGACAGGTCCCCTGGAAACACCATATATTTT.